This TCR beta chain comes out of a study of CD4 T cells in relation to SARS-CoV-2 and coronaviruses (dated by TCRdb to the early 2020s). Notes on the research overall: Patient-derived lymphoblastoid cell lines were used to map the HLA restriction of shared crossreactive spike epitopes. At the level of individual TCR clonotypes, the study evaluated whether memory CD4+ T cells crossreact between the spike proteins of SARS-CoV-2 and those of common cold coronaviruses. A different, Illumina-based TCR-beta assay was used to sequence expansion assays from other donors in the study. The Adaptive Biotechnologies TCR-sequencing kit was used for samples from a few pre-COVID donors and for the naive versus memory experiments, whereas the other data were Illumina-based.

Uncultured naive and memory CD4+ T cell DNA received deep-resolution immunoSEQ TCR-beta sequencing. On the study's bioinformatics: During preprocessing, nonproductive sequences were discarded, as were any CDR3s that did not begin with C, did not end with F or W, or were shorter than 7 amino acids. Cultured and uncultured naive and memory CD4+ repertoires were searched for previously identified spike- and CEF-reactive CDR3s. Pairwise Levenshtein distance, computed with the stringdist R package after three terminal residues were trimmed from each end, was used as the measure of CDR3 homology. In TCRdb, the immuneACCESS table is reduced to in-frame sequences with V and J assigned. These tables do not hold every clone; where another copy was compared, an unresolved V gene accounts for under half, and the others remain unexplained. The V and J calls and clone size were taken over from that table, and D and trimming were inferred from the DNA. The sample yields some 65,000 clones; around 86% were counted once. The ten top clones hold roughly 1.5% of the sample.

CD4+ T cells from unexposed donors were collected before the COVID-19 pandemic (2011-2018). Naive and memory CD4+ T cells were separated from cryopreserved PBMCs by first enriching for CD4 and then performing EasySep naive CD4+ T cell enrichment. The leukapheresis product used for the unexposed donors was purchased from a commercial source. Ficoll-Paque PLUS gradient centrifugation was used to isolate PBMCs from leukapheresis product or whole blood. PBMCs were either used fresh in the expansion assay or cryopreserved at -140 degrees C. The QIAamp Micro DNA Kit was used to extract genomic DNA from the CD4+ T cells. General conclusions and limits of the study: Naive versus memory sequencing indicated that memory recall responses, rather than primary responses primed during culture, are detected by the assay. The study was constrained by small numbers of patients and of tested TCRs. Significantly weaker SARS-CoV-2-driven expansion was shown by crossreactive clones than by monoreactive clones, consistent with antigenic imprinting. Roughly 64% of donors had memory CD4+ clonotypes that crossrecognized SARS-CoV-2 and at least one common cold coronavirus spike. Because no donor provided both pre-pandemic and post-infection samples, tracing the source of pre-existing responses was limited. Because the crossreactivity analysis focused on spike protein, crossreactivity against other viral proteins was not assessed.

The CDR3 runs 15 residues from the cysteine to the phenylalanine. The kept DNA is CDR3 alone, 45 bases in frame from the first base. A distance of 19 bases separates the germline ends of V and J, which lose 5 bases and 6 bases respectively. CDR1 and CDR2 are read off the germline V gene as SNHLY and FYNNEI. Note on this clone: It lacks a known antigen. Per-base qualities were not stored, and no clone one base away is much larger.

The receptor chain draws on TRBV2 and TRBJ1-2, with a tentative D gene TRBD1 over 6 matching bases. The sequence came from a human donor in good health. The material sequenced was memory CD4+ T cells from PBMCs. The sample's cell subset or site, from its label and the paper: memory (non-naive) CD4+ T cells. The bases are TGTGCCAGCAGTCCCTCCAGGGGTGAGGTGAATGGCTACACCTTC. It translates as CASSPSRGEVNGYTF.